Listed below are T cell receptor beta chains from one sample, sequenced in a study of vaccination effects on CD4 cells after COVID-19. These TCRs' antigens remain unknown. The table came from immunoSEQ multiplex PCR; TCRdb's copy has only in-frame clones and leaves some out. The sample carries 30,000 or so clones, about 72% recorded once. Sample: CD4+ T cells from PBMCs cultured with HCoV-229E spike peptides, taken before COVID-19 vaccination. These receptor sequences come from a human donor who received a COVID-19 vaccine. Both conserved end residues are part of each CDR3. The D gene is left open where the match is weak. Clone sizes are given selectively: once, few, many, or a class where the clone is expanded.

>NA|TRBV6-5|few|TRBJ2-3
CASSPGTAPDTQYF
TGTGCCAGCAGCCCCGGGACCGCGCCAGATACGCAGTATTTT
>NA|TRBV6-5|NA|TRBJ2-2
CASSYSRENTGELFF
TGTGCCAGCAGTTACTCCCGGGAGAACACCGGGGAGCTGTTTTTT
>NA|TRBV5-1|NA|TRBJ1-2
CASSLGGYGYTF
TGCGCCAGCAGCTTAGGGGGCTATGGCTACACCTTC
>NA|TRBV5-1|many|TRBJ1-2
CASSPARGYGYTF
TGCGCCAGCAGCCCAGCTCGTGGCTATGGCTACACCTTC
>NA|TRBV7-2|large|TRBJ1-5
CASSSDLNQPQHF
TGTGCCAGCAGCTCGGATCTGAATCAGCCCCAGCATTTT
>TRBD2|TRBV7-7|NA|TRBJ2-1
CASSLGLAGVEEQFF
TGTGCTAGCAGCTTAGGACTAGCGGGAGTCGAGGAGCAGTTCTTC
>NA|TRBV4-1|few|TRBJ1-5
CASSQRDDQPQHF
TGCGCCAGCAGCCAAAGGGATGATCAGCCCCAGCATTTT
>NA|TRBV7-2|few|TRBJ1-5
CASSLGGQPQHF
TGTGCCAGCAGCTTGGGGGGTCAGCCCCAGCATTTT
>TRBD1|TRBV4-3|NA|TRBJ1-2
CASSQDQGGSWYGYTF
TGCGCCAGCAGCCAAGATCAAGGGGGCAGTTGGTATGGCTACACCTTC
>NA|TRBV7-9|NA|TRBJ1-1
CASSARQQAFF
TGTGCCAGCAGCGCTCGACAGCAGGCTTTCTTT
>NA|TRBV18|NA|TRBJ1-1
CASSPRQGGYTEAFF
TGTGCCAGCTCACCACGCCAGGGCGGATACACTGAAGCTTTCTTT
>NA|TRBV18|NA|TRBJ2-2
CASSPPTGSITGELFF
TGTGCCAGCTCACCACCTACAGGGTCGATTACCGGGGAGCTGTTTTTT
>TRBD2|TRBV4-2|NA|TRBJ2-1
CASSPPWGGGAQYEQFF
TGTGCCAGCAGCCCCCCCTGGGGCGGGGGGGCCCAGTATGAGCAGTTCTTC
>TRBD2|TRBV15|few|TRBJ2-3
CATRQGGLALTDTQYF
TGTGCCACCAGGCAGGGGGGACTAGCGCTCACAGATACGCAGTATTTT
>NA|TRBV7-9|few|TRBJ1-1
CASSLSQTGNTEAFF
TGTGCCAGCAGCTTGTCACAGACAGGGAACACTGAAGCTTTCTTT
>TRBD1|TRBV7-2|NA|TRBJ1-2
CASSSKDPGQLYYGYTF
TGTGCCAGCAGCTCCAAAGACCCGGGACAGCTCTACTATGGCTACACCTTC
>NA|TRBV18|NA|TRBJ1-1
CASSPQSENTEAFF
TGTGCCAGCTCACCACAGTCAGAGAACACTGAAGCTTTCTTT
>NA|TRBV5-6|NA|TRBJ2-7
CASSADRRGFEQYF
TGTGCCAGCAGTGCGGACCGAAGGGGGTTCGAGCAGTACTTC
>NA|TRBV2|NA|TRBJ1-3
CASSAGGTLRSGNTIYF
TGTGCCAGCAGCGCCGGAGGGACACTTCGCTCTGGAAACACCATATATTTT
>NA|TRBV19|NA|TRBJ1-1
CASSTGSLTEAFF
TGTGCCAGTAGTACCGGGTCCCTCACTGAAGCTTTCTTT
>TRBD2|TRBV5-8|once|TRBJ2-7
CASSLTSGRVLGYEQYF
TGTGCCAGCAGCCTGACTAGCGGGAGGGTATTGGGCTACGAGCAGTACTTC
>TRBD2|TRBV9|NA|TRBJ2-3
CASSGTSDPSTDTQYF
TGTGCCAGCAGCGGAACTAGCGACCCTAGCACAGATACGCAGTATTTT
>NA|TRBV28|NA|TRBJ2-4
CASSLLHWREGGGIQYF
TGTGCCAGCAGTTTATTGCATTGGAGGGAGGGAGGGGGCATTCAGTACTTC
>TRBD1|TRBV9|NA|TRBJ1-4
CASSPGQGIGNEKLFF
TGTGCCAGCAGCCCAGGACAGGGGATCGGTAATGAAAAACTGTTTTTT
>TRBD2|TRBV18|NA|TRBJ2-5
CASSLLSGAVGSGGKETQYF
TGTGCCAGCTCACTTCTCTCCGGGGCCGTCGGCAGCGGGGGAAAAGAGACCCAGTACTTC
>TRBD1|TRBV5-1|NA|TRBJ1-2
CASSPSGQGAVYGYTF
TGCGCCAGCAGCCCCTCGGGACAGGGGGCAGTCTATGGCTACACCTTC
>NA|TRBV27|NA|TRBJ2-1
CASRGQGAYNEQFF
TGTGCCAGCAGGGGGCAGGGTGCCTACAATGAGCAGTTCTTC
>NA|TRBV7-9|NA|TRBJ1-3
CASRDVEISGNTIYF
TGTGCCAGCAGGGATGTGGAAATCTCTGGAAACACCATATATTTT
>NA|TRBV6-5|once|TRBJ2-1
CASRVAGEQFF
TGTGCCAGCAGGGTAGCCGGAGAGCAGTTCTTC
>NA|TRBV19|NA|TRBJ2-3
CASSIGGADTQYF
TGTGCCAGTAGTATCGGCGGGGCAGATACGCAGTATTTT
>TRBD2|TRBV30|NA|TRBJ2-7
CAWSSGRPEQYF
TGTGCCTGGAGTAGCGGGAGGCCGGAGCAGTACTTC
>NA|TRBV2|NA|TRBJ2-5
CASSWTVQETQYF
TGTGCCAGCAGTTGGACAGTCCAAGAGACCCAGTACTTC
>NA|TRBV2|NA|TRBJ2-7
CASRNRVLLSYEQYF
TGTGCCAGCAGGAACAGGGTGCTTCTGTCCTACGAGCAGTACTTC
>TRBD1|TRBV5-1|NA|TRBJ1-1
CASSFRTGRNTEAFF
TGCGCCAGCAGCTTTCGGACAGGGAGGAACACTGAAGCTTTCTTT
>TRBD1|TRBV7-2|NA|TRBJ2-7
CASSLDPGGYEQYF
TGTGCCAGCAGCTTAGATCCAGGGGGCTACGAGCAGTACTTC